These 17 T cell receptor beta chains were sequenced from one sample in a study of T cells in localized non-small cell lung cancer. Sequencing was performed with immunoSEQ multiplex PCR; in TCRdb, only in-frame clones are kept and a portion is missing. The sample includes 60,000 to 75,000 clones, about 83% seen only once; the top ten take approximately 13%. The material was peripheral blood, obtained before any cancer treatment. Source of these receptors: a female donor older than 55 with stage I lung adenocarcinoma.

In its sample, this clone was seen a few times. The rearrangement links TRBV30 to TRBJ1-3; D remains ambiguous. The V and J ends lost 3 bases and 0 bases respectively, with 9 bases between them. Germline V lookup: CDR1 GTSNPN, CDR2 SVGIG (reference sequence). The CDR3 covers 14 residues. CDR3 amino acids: CAWREGNSGNTIYF. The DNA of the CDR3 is TGTGCCTGGAGAGAGGGTAACTCTGGAAACACCATATATTTT.

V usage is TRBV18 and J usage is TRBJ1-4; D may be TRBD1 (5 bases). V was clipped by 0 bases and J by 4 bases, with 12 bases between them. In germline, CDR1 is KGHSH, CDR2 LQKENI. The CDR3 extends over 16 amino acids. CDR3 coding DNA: TGTGCCAGCTCACCACCGAGGGGCGGGGGTAATGAAAAACTGTTTTTT. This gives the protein CASSPPRGGGNEKLFF.

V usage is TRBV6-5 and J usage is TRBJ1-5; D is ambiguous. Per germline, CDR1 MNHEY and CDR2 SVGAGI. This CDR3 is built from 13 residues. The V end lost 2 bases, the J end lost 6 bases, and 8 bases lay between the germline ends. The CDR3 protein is CASSYREGQPQHF. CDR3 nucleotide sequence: TGTGCCAGCAGTTACAGGGAGGGTCAGCCCCAGCATTTT.

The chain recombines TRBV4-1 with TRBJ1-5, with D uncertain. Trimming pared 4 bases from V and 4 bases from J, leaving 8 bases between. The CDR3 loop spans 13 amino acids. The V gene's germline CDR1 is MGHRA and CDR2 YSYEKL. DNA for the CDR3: TGCGCCAGCAGCCTAGAACCAAATCAGCCCCAGCATTTT. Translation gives CASSLEPNQPQHF.

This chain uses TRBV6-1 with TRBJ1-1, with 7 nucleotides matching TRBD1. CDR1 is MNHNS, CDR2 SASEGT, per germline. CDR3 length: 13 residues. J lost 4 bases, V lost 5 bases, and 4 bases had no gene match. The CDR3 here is CASSRQGGTEAFF. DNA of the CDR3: TGTGCCAGCAGTCGACAGGGAGGCACTGAAGCTTTCTTT.

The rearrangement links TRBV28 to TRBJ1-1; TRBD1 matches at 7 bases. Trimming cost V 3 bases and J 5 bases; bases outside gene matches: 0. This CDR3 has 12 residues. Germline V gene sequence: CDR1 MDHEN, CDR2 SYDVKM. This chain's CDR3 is CASSFRGTEAFF. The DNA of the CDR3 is TGTGCCAGCAGTTTCAGGGGGACTGAAGCTTTCTTT.

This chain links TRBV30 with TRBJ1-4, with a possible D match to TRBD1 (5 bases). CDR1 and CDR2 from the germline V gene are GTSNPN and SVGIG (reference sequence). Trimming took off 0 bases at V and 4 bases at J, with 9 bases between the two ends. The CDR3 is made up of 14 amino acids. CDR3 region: CAWSVRGGNEKLFF. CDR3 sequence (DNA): TGTGCCTGGAGTGTACGGGGGGGTAATGAAAAACTGTTTTTT.

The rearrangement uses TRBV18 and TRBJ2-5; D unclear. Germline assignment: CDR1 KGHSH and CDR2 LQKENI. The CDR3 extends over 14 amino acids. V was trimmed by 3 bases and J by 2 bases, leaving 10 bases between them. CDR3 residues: CASSPENRQETQYF. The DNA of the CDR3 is TGTGCCAGCTCACCCGAGAACCGACAAGAGACCCAGTACTTC. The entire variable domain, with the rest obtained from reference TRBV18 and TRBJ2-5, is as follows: NAGVMQNPRHLVRRRGQEARLRCSPMKGHSHVYWYRQLPEEGLKFMVYLQKENIIDESGMPKERFSAEFPKEGPSILRIQQVVRGDSAAYFCASSPENRQETQYFGPGTRLLVL.

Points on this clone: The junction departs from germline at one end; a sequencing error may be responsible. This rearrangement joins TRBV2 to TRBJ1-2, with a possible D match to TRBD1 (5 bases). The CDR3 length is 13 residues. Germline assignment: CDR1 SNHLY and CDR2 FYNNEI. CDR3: CVSLPGGANGYTF. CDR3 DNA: TGTGTCAGCCTCCCAGGTGGGGCGAATGGCTACACCTTC.

CDR3 coding DNA: TGTGCCAGCAGCGTACGGACTCAGGAATCTGGAAACACCATATATTTT. Translating it yields CASSVRTQESGNTIYF. J is TRBJ1-3 and V is TRBV9; no definite D call. V was trimmed by 1 base and J by 1 base, leaving 12 bases between them. The CDR3 totals 16 residues. CDR1 SGDLS and CDR2 YYNGEE come from the germline V gene.

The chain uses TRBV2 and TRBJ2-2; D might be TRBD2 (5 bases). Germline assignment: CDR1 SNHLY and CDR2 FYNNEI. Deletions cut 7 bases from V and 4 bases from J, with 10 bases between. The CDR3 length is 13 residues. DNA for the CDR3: TGTGCCAGCAACCGGGGTGGCACCGGGGAGCTGTTTTTT. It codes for CASNRGGTGELFF.

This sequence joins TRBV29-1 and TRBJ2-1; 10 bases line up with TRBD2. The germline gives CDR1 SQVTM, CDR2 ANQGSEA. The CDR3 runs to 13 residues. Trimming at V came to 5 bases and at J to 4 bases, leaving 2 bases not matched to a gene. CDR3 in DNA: TGCAGCGTTCCGGGACTAGCGTACAATGAGCAGTTCTTC. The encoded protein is CSVPGLAYNEQFF.

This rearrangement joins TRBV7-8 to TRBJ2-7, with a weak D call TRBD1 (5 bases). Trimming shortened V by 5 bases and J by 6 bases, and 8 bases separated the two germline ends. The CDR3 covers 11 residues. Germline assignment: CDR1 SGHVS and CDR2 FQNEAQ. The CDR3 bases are TGTGCCAGCAGCCTCAGGGTCGAGCAGTACTTC. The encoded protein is CASSLRVEQYF.

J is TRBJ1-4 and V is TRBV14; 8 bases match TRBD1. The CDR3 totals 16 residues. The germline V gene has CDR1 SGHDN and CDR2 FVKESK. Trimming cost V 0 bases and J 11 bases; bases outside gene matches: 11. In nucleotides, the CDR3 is TGTGCCAGCAGCCAAGACAGGGGGCCTCATCCTGAGAAACTGTTTTTT. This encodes CASSQDRGPHPEKLFF.

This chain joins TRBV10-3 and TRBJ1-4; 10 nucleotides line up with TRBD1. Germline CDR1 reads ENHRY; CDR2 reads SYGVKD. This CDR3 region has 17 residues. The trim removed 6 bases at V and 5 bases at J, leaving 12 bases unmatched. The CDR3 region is CAISDTGTGARNEKLFF. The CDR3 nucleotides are TGTGCCATCAGCGACACCGGGACAGGGGCGAGAAATGAAAAACTGTTTTTT.

Written as DNA, the CDR3 is TGTGCCAGTAGTATCTTGAGCCTTGTGGCGAGCAATCAGCCCCAGCATTTT. Protein: CASSILSLVASNQPQHF. This sequence joins TRBV19 and TRBJ1-5; D is undetermined. The CDR3 spans 17 residues. V was cut by 3 bases and J by 1 base, with 16 bases left in between. Germline CDR1 LNHDA, CDR2 SQIVND (reference sequence).

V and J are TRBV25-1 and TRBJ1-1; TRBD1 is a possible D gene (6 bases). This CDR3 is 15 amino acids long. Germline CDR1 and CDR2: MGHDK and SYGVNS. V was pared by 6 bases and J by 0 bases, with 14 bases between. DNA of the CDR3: TGTGCCAGCAGGGACAGCTCACTAATGAACACTGAAGCTTTCTTT. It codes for CASRDSSLMNTEAFF.